This TCR beta chain appears in the sequencing data of a study of spatial heterogeneity in lung cancer. Study summary: Detected sequences consistently included more beta-chain ones than alpha-chain ones. Each unique TCR and UMI combination was seen more than ten times on average in raw reads.

Time point defined: sample taken at primary tumor resection. Whole RNA was taken from tumor, nontumor lung or frozen PBMC; it was then sequenced unsorted. Samples came from about 72 TRACERx patients with untreated early-stage lung cancer. TCR cDNA molecules each carried a unique molecular identifier. A single record per CDR3 protein comes from TCRdb applying MiXCR to the 5' RACE reads. The sample consists of roughly 54,000 distinct CDR3 sequences, roughly 7.2% of them appearing once. CDR3 length: 16 amino acids. Trimming cost V 0 bases and J 2 bases, with 15 bases left between them. CDR1 SGHRS and CDR2 YFSETQ come from the germline V gene.

Sequenced here: PBMCs, sampled at surgery. The genes are TRBV5-1 and TRBJ2-7; D possibly corresponds to TRBD1 (6 bases). The sequence derives from a female donor with early-stage non-small cell lung cancer. The CDR3 here is CASSLGYRAHAYEQYF. The CDR3 region has the DNA TGCGCCAGCAGCTTGGGTTACAGGGCACATGCCTACGAGCAGTACTTC.